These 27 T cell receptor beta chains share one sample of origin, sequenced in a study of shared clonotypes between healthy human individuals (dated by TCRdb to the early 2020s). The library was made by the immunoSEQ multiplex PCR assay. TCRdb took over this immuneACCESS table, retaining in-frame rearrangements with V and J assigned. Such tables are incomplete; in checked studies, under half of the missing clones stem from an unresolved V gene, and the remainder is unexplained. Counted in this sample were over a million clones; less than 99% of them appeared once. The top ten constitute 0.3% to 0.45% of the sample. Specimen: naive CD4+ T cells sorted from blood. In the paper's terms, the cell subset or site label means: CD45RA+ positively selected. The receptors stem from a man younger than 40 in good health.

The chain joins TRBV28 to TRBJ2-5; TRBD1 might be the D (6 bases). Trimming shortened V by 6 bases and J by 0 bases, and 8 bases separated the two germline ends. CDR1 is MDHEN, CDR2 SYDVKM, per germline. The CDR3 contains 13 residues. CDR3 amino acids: CASRGQHQETQYF. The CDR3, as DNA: TGTGCCAGCAGAGGACAGCACCAAGAGACCCAGTACTTC.

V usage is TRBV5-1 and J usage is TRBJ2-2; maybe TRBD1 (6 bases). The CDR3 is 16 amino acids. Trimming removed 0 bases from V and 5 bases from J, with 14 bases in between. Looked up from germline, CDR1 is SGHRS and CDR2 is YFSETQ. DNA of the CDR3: TGCGCCAGCAGCTTGGGGAACAGGGTAGAAACCGGGGAGCTGTTTTTT. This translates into CASSLGNRVETGELFF.

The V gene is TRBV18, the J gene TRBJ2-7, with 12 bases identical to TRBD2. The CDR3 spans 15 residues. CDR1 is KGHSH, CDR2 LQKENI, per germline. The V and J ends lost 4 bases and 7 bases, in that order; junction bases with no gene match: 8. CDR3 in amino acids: CASSQGLAGAGEQYF. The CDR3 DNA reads TGTGCCAGCTCACAGGGACTAGCGGGCGCCGGGGAGCAGTACTTC.

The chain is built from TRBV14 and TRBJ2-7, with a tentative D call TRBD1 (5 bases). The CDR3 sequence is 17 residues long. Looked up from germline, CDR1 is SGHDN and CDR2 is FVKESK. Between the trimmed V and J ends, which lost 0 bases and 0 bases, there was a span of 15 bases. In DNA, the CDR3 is TGTGCCAGCAGCCAAGAGGCTGGGGCCCCGACCTCCTACGAGCAGTACTTC. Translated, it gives CASSQEAGAPTSYEQYF. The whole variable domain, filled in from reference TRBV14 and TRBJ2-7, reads EAGVTQFPSHSVIEKGQTVTLRCDPISGHDNLYWYRRVMGKEIKFLLHFVKESKQDESGMPNNRFLAERTGGTYSTLKVQPAELEDSGVYFCASSQEAGAPTSYEQYFGPGTRLTVT.

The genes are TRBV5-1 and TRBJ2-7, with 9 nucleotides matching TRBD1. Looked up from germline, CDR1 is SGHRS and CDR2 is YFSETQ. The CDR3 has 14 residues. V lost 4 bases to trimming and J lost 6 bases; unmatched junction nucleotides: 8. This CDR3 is CASSPGQGQVEQYF. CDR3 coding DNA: TGCGCCAGCAGCCCCGGACAGGGGCAGGTCGAGCAGTACTTC. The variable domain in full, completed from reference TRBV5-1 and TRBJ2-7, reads KAGVTQTPRYLIKTRGQQVTLSCSPISGHRSVSWYQQTPGQGLQFLFEYFSETQRNKGNFPGRFSGRQFSNSRSEMNVSTLELGDSALYLCASSPGQGQVEQYFGPGTRLTVT.

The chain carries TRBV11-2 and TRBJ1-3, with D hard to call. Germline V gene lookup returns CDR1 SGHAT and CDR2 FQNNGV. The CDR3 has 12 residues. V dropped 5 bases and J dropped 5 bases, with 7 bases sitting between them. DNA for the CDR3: TGTGCCAGCAGCCCGCAGAGAAACACCATATATTTT. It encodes CASSPQRNTIYF.

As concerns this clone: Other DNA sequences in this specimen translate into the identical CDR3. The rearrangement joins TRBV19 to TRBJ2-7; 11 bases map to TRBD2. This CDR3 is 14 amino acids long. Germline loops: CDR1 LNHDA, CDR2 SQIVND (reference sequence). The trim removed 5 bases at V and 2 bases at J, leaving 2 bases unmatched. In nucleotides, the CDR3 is TGTGCCAGTAGTCTAGCGGGAGGTGCCTACGAGCAGTACTTC. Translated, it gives CASSLAGGAYEQYF.

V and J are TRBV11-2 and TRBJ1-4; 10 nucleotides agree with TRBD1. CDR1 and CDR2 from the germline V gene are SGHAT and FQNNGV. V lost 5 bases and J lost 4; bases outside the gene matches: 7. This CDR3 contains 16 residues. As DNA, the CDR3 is TGTGCCAGCAGCGAGGGACAGGGGATGAGTAATGAAAAACTGTTTTTT. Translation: CASSEGQGMSNEKLFF.

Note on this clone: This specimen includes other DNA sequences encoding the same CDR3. The CDR3 region is CASSPGRSSYEQYF. In nucleotides, the CDR3 is TGCGCCAGCTCCCCTGGGCGGAGCTCCTACGAGCAGTACTTC. V usage is TRBV5-1 and J usage is TRBJ2-7; no clear D gene. Between the trimmed V and J ends, which lost 7 bases and 0 bases, there was a span of 14 bases. The CDR3 length is 14 residues. The germline CDR1 and CDR2 sequences are SGHRS and YFSETQ.

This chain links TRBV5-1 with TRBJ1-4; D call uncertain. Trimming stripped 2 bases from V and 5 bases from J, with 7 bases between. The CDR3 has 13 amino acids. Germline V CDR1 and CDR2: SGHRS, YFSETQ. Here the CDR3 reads CASSFSQNEKLFF. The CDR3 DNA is TGCGCCAGCAGCTTTTCTCAAAATGAAAAACTGTTTTTT.

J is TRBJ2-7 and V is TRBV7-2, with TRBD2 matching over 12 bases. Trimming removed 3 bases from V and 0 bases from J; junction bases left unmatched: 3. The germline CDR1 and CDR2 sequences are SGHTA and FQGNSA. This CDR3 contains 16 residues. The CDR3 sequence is CASSLTSGSPSYEQYF. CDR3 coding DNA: TGTGCCAGCAGCTTGACTAGCGGGAGCCCCTCCTACGAGCAGTACTTC.

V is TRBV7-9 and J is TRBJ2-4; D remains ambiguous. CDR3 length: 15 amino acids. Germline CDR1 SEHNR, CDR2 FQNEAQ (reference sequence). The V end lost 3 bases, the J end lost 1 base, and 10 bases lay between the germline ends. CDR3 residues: CASSFSGLAKNIQYF. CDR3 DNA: TGTGCCAGCAGCTTTTCCGGGTTGGCCAAAAACATTCAGTACTTC.

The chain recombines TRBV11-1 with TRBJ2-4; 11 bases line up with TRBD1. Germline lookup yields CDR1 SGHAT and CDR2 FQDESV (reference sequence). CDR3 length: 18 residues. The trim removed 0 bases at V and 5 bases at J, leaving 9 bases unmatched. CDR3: CASSLAPGTGGRQNIQYF. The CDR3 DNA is TGTGCCAGCAGCTTAGCCCCCGGGACAGGGGGTCGCCAAAACATTCAGTACTTC. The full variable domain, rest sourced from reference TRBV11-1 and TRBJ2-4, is EAEVAQSPRYKITEKSQAVAFWCDPISGHATLYWYRQILGQGPELLVQFQDESVVDDSQLPKDRFSAERLKGVDSTLKIQPAELGDSAMYLCASSLAPGTGGRQNIQYFGAGTRLSVL.

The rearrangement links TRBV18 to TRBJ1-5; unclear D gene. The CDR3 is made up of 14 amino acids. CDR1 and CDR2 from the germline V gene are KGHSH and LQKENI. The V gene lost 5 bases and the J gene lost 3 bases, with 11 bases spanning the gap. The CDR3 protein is CASSYGRDNQPQHF. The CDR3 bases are TGTGCCAGCTCATACGGACGGGACAATCAGCCCCAGCATTTT.

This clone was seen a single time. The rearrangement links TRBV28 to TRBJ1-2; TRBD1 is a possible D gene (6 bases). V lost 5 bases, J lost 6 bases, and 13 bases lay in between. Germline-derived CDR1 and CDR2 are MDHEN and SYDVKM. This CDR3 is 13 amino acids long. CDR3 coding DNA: TGTGCCAGCAGTCCTGACAGGCGGAATGGCTACACCTTC. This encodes CASSPDRRNGYTF.

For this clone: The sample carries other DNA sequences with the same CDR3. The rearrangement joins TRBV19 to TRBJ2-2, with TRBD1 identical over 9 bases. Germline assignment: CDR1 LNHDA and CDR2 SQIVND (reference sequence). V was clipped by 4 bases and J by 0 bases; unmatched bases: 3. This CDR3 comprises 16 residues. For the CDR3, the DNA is TGTGCCAGTAGTACTCGGACAGGGGCGAACACCGGGGAGCTGTTTTTT. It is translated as CASSTRTGANTGELFF.

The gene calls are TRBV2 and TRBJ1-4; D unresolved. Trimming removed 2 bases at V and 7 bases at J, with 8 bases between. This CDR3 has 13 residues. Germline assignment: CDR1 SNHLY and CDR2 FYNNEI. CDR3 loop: CASSELGGEKLFF. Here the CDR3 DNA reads TGTGCCAGCAGTGAACTGGGAGGTGAAAAACTGTTTTTT.

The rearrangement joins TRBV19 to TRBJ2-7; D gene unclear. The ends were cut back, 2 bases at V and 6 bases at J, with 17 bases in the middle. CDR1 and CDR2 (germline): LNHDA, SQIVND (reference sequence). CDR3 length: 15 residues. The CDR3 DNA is TGTGCCAGTAGTATATGGATCAGACCCCCCGGCGAGCAGTACTTC. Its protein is CASSIWIRPPGEQYF.

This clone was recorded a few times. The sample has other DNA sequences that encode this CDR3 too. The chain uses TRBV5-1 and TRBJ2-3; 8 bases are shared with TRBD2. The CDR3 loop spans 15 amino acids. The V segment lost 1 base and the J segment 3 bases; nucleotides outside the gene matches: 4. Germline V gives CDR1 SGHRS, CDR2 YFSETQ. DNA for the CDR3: TGCGCCAGCAGCTTGTCACCGGGAGGGACAGATACGCAGTATTTT. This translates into CASSLSPGGTDTQYF.

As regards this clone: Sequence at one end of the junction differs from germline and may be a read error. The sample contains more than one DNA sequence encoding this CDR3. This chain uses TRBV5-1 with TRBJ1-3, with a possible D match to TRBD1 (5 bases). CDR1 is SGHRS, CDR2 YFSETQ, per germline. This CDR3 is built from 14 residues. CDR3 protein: CASSLGGTGNTIYF. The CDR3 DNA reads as TGCGCCAGCAGCTTGGGGGGGACTGGCAACACCATATATTTT.

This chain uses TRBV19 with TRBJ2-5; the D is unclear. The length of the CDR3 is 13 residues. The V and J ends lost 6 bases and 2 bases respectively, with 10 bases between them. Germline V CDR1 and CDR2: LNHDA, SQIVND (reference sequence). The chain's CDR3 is CASSGPRQETQYF. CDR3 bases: TGTGCCAGTAGCGGCCCGAGGCAAGAGACCCAGTACTTC.

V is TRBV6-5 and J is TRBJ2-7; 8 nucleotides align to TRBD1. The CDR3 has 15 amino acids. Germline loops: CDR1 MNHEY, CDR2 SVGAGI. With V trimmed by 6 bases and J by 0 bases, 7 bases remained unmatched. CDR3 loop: CASRTRQGSSYEQYF. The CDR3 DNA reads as TGTGCCAGCAGAACGCGACAGGGGTCCTCCTACGAGCAGTACTTC.

CDR3 DNA: TGTGCCAGCAGCCGACAGAGCTCCTACGAGCAGTACTTC. The encoded protein is CASSRQSSYEQYF. The chain employs TRBV28 and TRBJ2-7; tentatively, D is TRBD1 (5 bases). The V end lost 6 bases, the J end lost 0 bases, and 9 bases lay between the germline ends. The length of the CDR3 is 13 residues. CDR1 MDHEN and CDR2 SYDVKM come from the germline V gene.

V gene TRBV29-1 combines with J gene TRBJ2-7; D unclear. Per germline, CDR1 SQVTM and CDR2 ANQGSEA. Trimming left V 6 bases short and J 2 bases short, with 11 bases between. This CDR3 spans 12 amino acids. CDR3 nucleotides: TGCAGCGTGACGGACCCACCCTACGAGCAGTACTTC. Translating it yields CSVTDPPYEQYF.

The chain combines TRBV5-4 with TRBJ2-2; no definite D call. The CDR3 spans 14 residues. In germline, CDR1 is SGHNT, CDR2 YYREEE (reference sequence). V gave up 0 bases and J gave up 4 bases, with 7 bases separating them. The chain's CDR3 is CASSLGFGTGELFF. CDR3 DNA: TGTGCCAGCAGCTTGGGATTCGGCACCGGGGAGCTGTTTTTT.

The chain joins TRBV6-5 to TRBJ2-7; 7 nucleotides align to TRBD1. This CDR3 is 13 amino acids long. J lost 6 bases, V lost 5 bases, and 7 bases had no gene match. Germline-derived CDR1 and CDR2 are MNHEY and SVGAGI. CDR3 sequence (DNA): TGTGCCAGCAGTCGACAGGGTGATACCGAGCAGTACTTC. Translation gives CASSRQGDTEQYF.

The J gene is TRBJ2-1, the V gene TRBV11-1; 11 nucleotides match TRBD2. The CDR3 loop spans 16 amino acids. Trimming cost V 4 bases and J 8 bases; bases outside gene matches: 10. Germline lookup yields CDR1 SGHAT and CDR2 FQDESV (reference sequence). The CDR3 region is CASSWSTSGSLHEQFF. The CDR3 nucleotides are TGTGCCAGCAGCTGGAGTACTAGCGGGAGTCTCCATGAGCAGTTCTTC.